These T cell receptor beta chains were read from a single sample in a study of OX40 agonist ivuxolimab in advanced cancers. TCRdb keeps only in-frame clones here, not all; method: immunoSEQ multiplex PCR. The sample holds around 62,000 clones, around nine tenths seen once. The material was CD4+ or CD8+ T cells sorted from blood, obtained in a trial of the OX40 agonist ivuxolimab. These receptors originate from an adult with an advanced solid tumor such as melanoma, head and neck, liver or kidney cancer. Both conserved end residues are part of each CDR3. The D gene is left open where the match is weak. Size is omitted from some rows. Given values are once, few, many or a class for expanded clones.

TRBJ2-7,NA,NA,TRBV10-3,CAISEGGGAAEQYF
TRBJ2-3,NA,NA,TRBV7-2,CASSLEQGTDTQYF
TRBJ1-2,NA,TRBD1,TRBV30,CAWSGKGTGGGYTF
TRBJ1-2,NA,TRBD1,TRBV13,CASSRGTEWSYTF
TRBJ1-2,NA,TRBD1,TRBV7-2,CASSLASWDRVNGYTF
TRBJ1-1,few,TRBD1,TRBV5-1,CASSLAIVGDSTMNTEAFF
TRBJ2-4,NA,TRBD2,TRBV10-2,CASSVGLAALKNIQYF
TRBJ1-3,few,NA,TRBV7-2,CASSPRGPHPGNTIYF
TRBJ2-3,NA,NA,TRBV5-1,CASSLPGAGDTQYF
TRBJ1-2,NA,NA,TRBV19,CASSGSGTGLPRNFNYGYTF
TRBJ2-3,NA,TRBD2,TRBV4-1,CASSQGRGGGTDTQYF
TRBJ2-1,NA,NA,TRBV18,CASSPAGLVSYNEQFF
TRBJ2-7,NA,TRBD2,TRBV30,CAWRRGLAGLVHEQYF
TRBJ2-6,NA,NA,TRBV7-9,CASSYKYSGANVLTF
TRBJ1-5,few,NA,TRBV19,CASSLAGPSEYSNQPQHF
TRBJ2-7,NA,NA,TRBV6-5,CASSYSGSYEQYF
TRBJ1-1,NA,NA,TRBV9,CASSVAPGDTEAFF
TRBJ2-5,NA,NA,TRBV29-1,CSASTSQETQYF
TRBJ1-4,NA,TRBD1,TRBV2,CASSRTGQDEKLFF
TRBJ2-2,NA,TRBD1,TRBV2,CASSEDRAAGELFF
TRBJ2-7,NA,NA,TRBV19,CASSIPGTSNEQYF
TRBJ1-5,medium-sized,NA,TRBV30,CAWSGGEGNQPQHF
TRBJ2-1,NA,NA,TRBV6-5,CASSYSRDEQFF
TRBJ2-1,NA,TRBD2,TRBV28,CASSRLAGGRFWNEQFF
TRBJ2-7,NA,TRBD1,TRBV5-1,CASSLARDRLGEQYF